This TCR beta chain was found in a study of early T cells in non-severe SARS-CoV-2 infection. In the study overall: The sequenced material was bulk RNA from unsorted whole blood, and its chains were unpaired.

Via MiXCR, TCRdb re-called the 5' RACE reads, giving one row per CDR3 protein. The data contain 80,000 or so distinct CDR3 sequences, roughly 13% of them singletons. The germline gives CDR1 MGHRA, CDR2 YSYEKL. The CDR3 is made up of 15 amino acids. Trimming removed 3 bases at V and 1 base at J, with 10 bases between. This clonotype occurred a few times. Material: whole blood. The sequence was obtained from an adult who was a healthcare worker with PCR-confirmed SARS-CoV-2 infection or an uninfected control (not recorded which). The chain carries TRBV4-1 and TRBJ1-5, with unresolved D. CDR3 loop: CASSQHEGSNQPQHF. The CDR3 DNA reads TGCGCCAGCAGCCAGCACGAAGGGAGCAATCAGCCCCAGCATTTT.